This is a list of T cell receptor beta chains from one sample in a study of Ad26.COV2.S vaccination and SARS-CoV-2 variants. Sequencing used immunoSEQ multiplex PCR; TCRdb keeps in-frame clones, though not all of them. The top ten hold 1.5% of the sample, which has hundreds of thousands of clones, roughly nine tenths seen once. The source was peripheral blood, collected in a trial of Ad26.COV2.S vaccine versus placebo. These receptors all come from a person between 18 and 59 years old who received the Ad26.COV2.S COVID-19 vaccine or a placebo. CDR3s include the opening cysteine and the closing phenylalanine or tryptophan. The order of the fields is D gene, V gene, clone size, J gene, CDR3 DNA, CDR3 protein. The D gene is left open where the match is weak. The size field is filled for only some rows; it gives once, few, many or a size class.

NA	TRBV10-3	NA	TRBJ1-1	TGTGCCATCAGGAGGACAGACCAGAACACTGAAGCTTTCTTT	CAIRRTDQNTEAFF
NA	TRBV18	NA	TRBJ1-2	TGTGCCAGCTCACCACAGGGCGAGGTCTTCTATGGCTACACCTTC	CASSPQGEVFYGYTF
NA	TRBV14	NA	TRBJ2-7	TGTGCCAGCAGCCAATATGGGTACGAGCAGTACTTC	CASSQYGYEQYF
NA	TRBV5-6	few	TRBJ2-7	TGTGCCAGCAGCTTGGATCCCTTCCTGACCCAGGCGGAGCAGTACTTC	CASSLDPFLTQAEQYF
NA	TRBV6-2/TRBV6-3	NA	TRBJ2-1	TGTGCCAGCAGTTACGTGGGGGTTCCCTTCTTC	CASSYVGVPFF
NA	TRBV2	NA	TRBJ2-7	TGTGCCAGCAGGGCAGATATTACGAGAGAGCAGTACTTC	CASRADITREQYF
NA	TRBV5-1	NA	TRBJ1-6	TGCGCCAGCAGCTTGTGGCCCTCGGTCCCGAGCTCCTATAATTCACCCCTCCACTTT	CASSLWPSVPSSYNSPLHF
NA	TRBV11-2	NA	TRBJ2-7	TGTGCCAGCAGCTCATCCACAGGGGGAGGGAACTACGAGCAGTACTTC	CASSSSTGGGNYEQYF
TRBD1	TRBV2	NA	TRBJ1-2	TGTGCCAGCAGTGTACAGGGGCATGGCTACACCTTC	CASSVQGHGYTF
TRBD1	TRBV2	NA	TRBJ2-7	TGTGCCAGCAGTGGCGGGACAGGGTCCTACGAGCAGTACTTC	CASSGGTGSYEQYF
NA	TRBV7-2	NA	TRBJ1-5	TGTGCCAGCAGCTACAACCAGGGTGGTCAGCCCCAGCATTTT	CASSYNQGGQPQHF
NA	TRBV5-6	once	TRBJ1-2	TGTGCCAGCAGCTTCGATCCGGGACCGTATGGCTACACCTTC	CASSFDPGPYGYTF
NA	TRBV2	once	TRBJ2-1	TGTGCCAGCAGAGCTACAGGGTCGAATGAGCAGTTCTTC	CASRATGSNEQFF
NA	TRBV5-1	NA	TRBJ1-2	TGCGCCAGCAACCTAGGAACAGGGAAGGAGAAGCGCACCTTC	CASNLGTGKEKRTF
NA	TRBV19	NA	TRBJ1-2	TGTGCCAGTAGTATAAGTGGAGGCAGAGCTAACTATGGCTACACCTTC	CASSISGGRANYGYTF
NA	TRBV2	NA	TRBJ2-7	TGTGCCAGCAGTGGAGGGCAGGTGCTTTTCTACGAGCAGTACTTC	CASSGGQVLFYEQYF
TRBD1	TRBV24-1	NA	TRBJ1-2	TGTGCCACCAAGGGGGCAGGGTCGTTTTATGGCTACACCTTC	CATKGAGSFYGYTF
TRBD2	TRBV15	NA	TRBJ2-5	TGTGCCACCAGCATTAGCGGGAGGTGGCGAGAGACCCAGTACTTC	CATSISGRWRETQYF
TRBD2	TRBV5-4	few	TRBJ2-3	TGTGCCAGCAGCTTGGGGGGGGGAAGCACAGATACGCAGTATTTT	CASSLGGGSTDTQYF
NA	TRBV27	NA	TRBJ2-5	TGTGCCAGCAGTTTAAATTCGGCAGGGGAGACCCAGTACTTC	CASSLNSAGETQYF
TRBD2	TRBV3-1/TRBV3-2	NA	TRBJ2-1	TGTGCCAGCAGCCCAGATATCCTAGCGGGGGGAGCTTACAATGAGCAGTTCTTC	CASSPDILAGGAYNEQFF
TRBD1	TRBV7-9	NA	TRBJ2-2	TGTGCCAGCAGCCCCCGGACAGGGGCCACCGGGGAGCTGTTTTTT	CASSPRTGATGELFF
NA	TRBV6-5	NA	TRBJ1-4	TGTGCCAGCAGTTACTCTTCAGGGCATGAAAAACTGTTTTTT	CASSYSSGHEKLFF
NA	TRBV5-6	NA	TRBJ1-6	TGTGCCAGCAGCTTGTTCGGCGGCTCCTATAATTCACCCCTCCACTTT	CASSLFGGSYNSPLHF
TRBD1	TRBV5-1	once	TRBJ2-2	TGCGCCAGCAGCAGGACAGGGGGTGCCGGGGAGCTGTTTTTT	CASSRTGGAGELFF
NA	TRBV5-6	NA	TRBJ2-7	TGTGCCAGCAGCCCCCCCATCAGGTCCGACGAGCAGTACTTC	CASSPPIRSDEQYF
TRBD1	TRBV2	once	TRBJ1-5	TGTGCCAGCAGGAGGGCAGGGGGCTCTAATCAGCCCCAGCATTTT	CASRRAGGSNQPQHF
NA	TRBV2	NA	TRBJ1-5	TGTGCCAGCAGTTCGATGGTTCTAGGCAATCAGCCCCAGCATTTT	CASSSMVLGNQPQHF
TRBD1	TRBV30	NA	TRBJ1-2	TGTGCCTGGCTTGACAGGGGACGAGGCTATGGCTACACCTTC	CAWLDRGRGYGYTF
NA	TRBV28	NA	TRBJ1-2	TGTGCCAGCAGTTGGGGTGGTTATGGCTACACCTTC	CASSWGGYGYTF
NA	TRBV6-2/TRBV6-3	NA	TRBJ1-2	TGTGCCAGCAGTTTTATGTATGGCTACACCTTC	CASSFMYGYTF
NA	TRBV2	NA	TRBJ2-1	TGTGCCAGCAGTGAAGTCCGGGACGCTCACAATGAGCAGTTCTTC	CASSEVRDAHNEQFF
NA	TRBV7-9	NA	TRBJ2-7	TGTGCCAGCAGCTTAGAGAGGGACACCTACGAGCAGTACTTC	CASSLERDTYEQYF
TRBD1	TRBV6-5	NA	TRBJ1-4	TGTGCCAGCAGGGGACACAGGGGGGATGAAAAACTGTTTTTT	CASRGHRGDEKLFF
NA	TRBV2	NA	TRBJ2-1	TGTGCCAGCAGTTGGGTTGGAGGCTACAATGAGCAGTTCTTC	CASSWVGGYNEQFF
NA	TRBV3-1/TRBV3-2	NA	TRBJ1-1	TGTGCCAGCAGCCCCCGACAGAGAGTGAACACTGAAGCTTTCTTT	CASSPRQRVNTEAFF
NA	TRBV5-1	NA	TRBJ1-3	TGCGCCAGCAGCCCCCTCGGGGGCAAGGAAAACACCATATATTTT	CASSPLGGKENTIYF
NA	TRBV2	NA	TRBJ1-5	TGTGCCAGCAGTCCGGGATTGGGCAGCAATCAGCCCCAGCATTTT	CASSPGLGSNQPQHF
TRBD1	TRBV6-5	NA	TRBJ1-3	TGTGCCAGCAGTTATACAGGGGGAAGAGGAAACACCATATATTTT	CASSYTGGRGNTIYF
TRBD1	TRBV9	NA	TRBJ1-1	TGTGCCAGCAGCCCCGGAGACAGGGACACTGAAGCTTTCTTT	CASSPGDRDTEAFF
NA	TRBV10-3	once	TRBJ2-3	TGTGCCATCAGTGAACTGTGGGGGGTTAGCACAGATACGCAGTATTTT	CAISELWGVSTDTQYF
NA	TRBV18	NA	TRBJ1-4	TGTGCCAGCTCATCTGGACAGCTTGAAAAACTGTTTTTT	CASSSGQLEKLFF
NA	TRBV19	NA	TRBJ2-5	TGTGCCAGTAAGGGTCCGGGGGGCGGTGAGACCCAGTACTTC	CASKGPGGGETQYF
NA	TRBV6-6	NA	TRBJ2-6	TGTGCCAGCAGCCAAGGGGCCAACGTCCTGACTTTC	CASSQGANVLTF
NA	TRBV7-2	NA	TRBJ1-5	TGTGCCAGCAGCTTTTTCGGGGGTAGCAATCAGCCCCAGCATTTT	CASSFFGGSNQPQHF
TRBD1	TRBV6-2/TRBV6-3	NA	TRBJ1-2	TGTGCCAGCAGTCGGACAGGGAAAGGCTCTGGCTACACCTTC	CASSRTGKGSGYTF
NA	TRBV6-2/TRBV6-3	once	TRBJ2-4	TGTGCCAGCAGTTATAACCCTTCGGACATTCAGTACTTC	CASSYNPSDIQYF
TRBD1	TRBV18	NA	TRBJ1-1	TGTGCCAGCTCACCATACAGGGGTGGAAACACTGAAGCTTTCTTT	CASSPYRGGNTEAFF
NA	TRBV19	few	TRBJ1-5	TGTGCCGCGGGACCCACCCTCAATCAGCCCCAGCATTTT	CAAGPTLNQPQHF
TRBD1	TRBV7-2	NA	TRBJ1-2	TGTGCCAGCAGCTTAGAGAGACAGGGCTACTATGGCTACACCTTC	CASSLERQGYYGYTF
NA	TRBV5-4	NA	TRBJ2-7	TGTGCCAGCAGCTTGAGCACCGACTCCTACGAGCAGTACTTC	CASSLSTDSYEQYF
TRBD1	TRBV10-3	NA	TRBJ2-7	TGTGCCATCAGCTCCGGACAGGGCTACGAGCAGTACTTC	CAISSGQGYEQYF
NA	TRBV6-5	NA	TRBJ2-7	TGTGCCAGCAGGTTGGGACGGGGGTCCTCCTACGAGCAGTACTTC	CASRLGRGSSYEQYF